This T cell receptor beta chain is drawn from a study of HIV-infected children after antiretroviral therapy interruption. On the study more broadly: Four children interrupted treatment; four stayed on continuous treatment. EBV and CMV exposure was recorded in most children. Study observations and caveats: After treatment interruption started, naive CD4+ CDR3 overlap across time points dropped.

Treatment described: PENTA 11 planned treatment interruption arm or continuous ART arm. Naive CD4+ CD45RA+ CD45RO- T cells were sorted from thawed PBMCs. The TCR library was built from RNA with a 3' RACE protocol and unique molecular identifiers. A single record per CDR3 protein comes from TCRdb applying MiXCR to the 3' RACE reads. The sample contains 35,000 to 50,000 distinct CDR3 sequences, approximately 7% of which appear only once. In this sample, this clonotype turned up a few times. Antigen: not known. This may be a read error: a much more frequent sequence differs by one nucleotide. Sequencing used CD45RA+ CD4+ T cells from PBMCs, pooled from several time points, obtained from a donor given antiretroviral therapy, either interrupted or continuous. Indicated subset: naive CD4+ CD45RA+ CD45RO- T cells. The sequence derives from a pool of human donors with HIV.

In nucleotides, the CDR3 is TGTGTCAGCTCTCCGGGACTGGGGGAAGGAGACACCCAGTACTTT. Protein product: CVSSPGLGEGDTQYF. The V gene is TRBV13, the J gene TRBJ2-5; perhaps TRBD2 as D (6 bases). This CDR3 spans 15 amino acids. Germline CDR1 and CDR2: PRHDT and FYEKMQ (reference sequence).